This T cell receptor (beta chain) was captured by sequencing in a study of cytomegalovirus exposure and HLA in healthy donors. Study-wide findings and caveats: With DRB1 most and HLA-C fewest, TCR association rates differed between HLA loci in a later analysis. HLA restriction was apparent for most CMV-associated TCR beta chains in a later analysis.

The germline V gene has CDR1 SGDLS and CDR2 YYNGEE. The CDR3 extends over 14 amino acids. V was pared by 6 bases and J by 6 bases, with 4 bases of the junction left unmatched. Donors had nominal health at sampling but likely had unrecorded immune exposures. Comment on this clone: Its matching antigen is unknown.

PCR employed 60 Vbeta and 13 Jbeta primers. Profiled with immunoSEQ multiplex PCR; TCRdb holds only in-frame clones, not every one. Found here are approximately 210,000 clones; the top ten clones hold under 1%. The TCR was taken from a woman in her 30s in good health and CMV-seropositive. Sequenced input: PBMCs. The chain couples TRBV9 to TRBJ2-2, with TRBD2 identical over 11 bases. CDR3: CASTSGRLSGELFF. CDR3 sequence (DNA): TGTGCCAGCACTAGCGGGAGGTTGTCCGGGGAGCTGTTTTTT.